The 28 T cell receptor beta chains given below trace back to one sample, sequenced in a study of blood T cell repertoires in COVID-19. TCRdb keeps only in-frame clones here, not all; method: immunoSEQ multiplex PCR. The sample lists 200,000 to 300,000 clones; 75% to 95% were seen once. The sequenced sample was peripheral blood. These receptors were taken from a person aged 18 to 35 with COVID-19, enrolled during active disease.

V and J are TRBV15 and TRBJ2-1, with TRBD2 as a possible D gene (6 bases). This CDR3 is 17 amino acids long. Germline CDR1 is LNHNV and CDR2 is YYDKDF (reference sequence). Trimming took off 0 bases at V and 6 bases at J, with 18 bases between the two ends. The CDR3 DNA is TGTGCCACCAGCAGAGATTCGGACCCCCGGGGGTCCAATGAGCAGTTCTTC. It is translated as CATSRDSDPRGSNEQFF. The complete variable domain, with remaining parts taken from reference TRBV15 and TRBJ2-1, reads DAMVIQNPRYQVTQFGKPVTLSCSQTLNHNVMYWYQQKSSQAPKLLFHYYDKDFNNEADTPDNFQSRRPNTSFCFLDIRSPGLGDTAMYLCATSRDSDPRGSNEQFFGPGTRLTVL.

CDR3 DNA sequence: TGTGCCAGCAGCTTAGATTCGTCCCAGCCCCAGCATTTT. Amino acids: CASSLDSSQPQHF. This sequence joins TRBV11-2 and TRBJ1-5; D not certain. V gave up 0 bases and J gave up 7 bases, with 7 bases separating them. The CDR3 length is 13 residues. CDR1 and CDR2 (germline): SGHAT, FQNNGV. The complete variable domain, with remaining parts taken from reference TRBV11-2 and TRBJ1-5, reads EAGVAQSPRYKIIEKRQSVAFWCNPISGHATLYWYQQILGQGPKLLIQFQNNGVVDDSQLPKDRFSAERLKGVDSTLKIQPAKLEDSAVYLCASSLDSSQPQHFGDGTRLSIL.

The chain has TRBV30 and TRBJ2-5; 13 positions agree with TRBD2. The CDR3 runs to 15 residues. Losses at the gene ends were 1 base for V and 2 bases for J; bases not matched to a gene: 1. The germline gives CDR1 GTSNPN, CDR2 SVGIG (reference sequence). CDR3 protein: CAWSAGLAGQETQYF. Written as DNA, the CDR3 is TGTGCCTGGAGTGCGGGACTAGCGGGGCAAGAGACCCAGTACTTC. Supplemented by reference TRBV30 and TRBJ2-5, the full variable domain reads SQTIHQWPATLVQPVGSPLSLECTVEGTSNPNLYWYRQAAGRGLQLLFYSVGIGQISSEVPQNLSASRPQDRQFILSSKKLLLSDSGFYLCAWSAGLAGQETQYFGPGTRLLVL.

The chain has TRBV5-5 and TRBJ1-1; D unclear. V was cut by 0 bases and J by 8 bases, with 8 bases left in between. The germline V gene has CDR1 SGHKS and CDR2 YYEKEE (reference sequence). This CDR3 region has 12 residues. The CDR3, as DNA: TGTGCCAGCAGCTTGGTTCGAGGGGAAGCTTTCTTT. Translated, it gives CASSLVRGEAFF.

The J gene is TRBJ1-3, the V gene TRBV5-1, with D unresolved. V was trimmed by 3 bases and J by 2 bases, leaving 6 bases between them. The germline CDR1 and CDR2 sequences are SGHRS and YFSETQ. CDR3 length equals 13 residues. CDR3 in DNA: TGCGCCAGCAGCTCGCCGGCTGGAAACACCATATATTTT. Translating it yields CASSSPAGNTIYF.

The J gene is TRBJ2-5, the V gene TRBV4-3, with D possibly matching TRBD2 (5 bases). Germline V gene lookup returns CDR1 LGHNA and CDR2 YSLEER. V was pared by 0 bases and J by 1 base, with 9 bases between. The CDR3 contains 15 residues. Here the CDR3 reads CASSQDSGIQETQYF. In nucleotides, the CDR3 is TGCGCCAGCAGCCAAGATTCGGGGATCCAAGAGACCCAGTACTTC.

The J gene is TRBJ2-5, the V gene TRBV24-1; tentative D call: TRBD1 (5 bases). The CDR3 length is 13 residues. Germline V gene sequence: CDR1 KGHDR, CDR2 SFDVKD. V dropped 6 bases and J dropped 2 bases, with 9 bases sitting between them. In nucleotides, the CDR3 is TGTGCCACCAGTCAGGGCAGACAAGAGACCCAGTACTTC. Residues: CATSQGRQETQYF.

The chain joins TRBV7-2 to TRBJ1-2, with 7 nucleotides matching TRBD1. J gave up 7 bases and V 5 bases, and 10 bases lay outside the gene matches. Germline V gives CDR1 SGHTA, CDR2 FQGNSA. There are 14 residues in the CDR3. The CDR3 DNA follows: TGTGCCAGCAGCGCCGACAGGGCCGGGGGTGGCTACACCTTC. It is translated as CASSADRAGGGYTF.

The V gene is TRBV7-3, the J gene TRBJ2-2; the D gene is possibly TRBD2 (6 bases). The germline gives CDR1 SGHTA, CDR2 FQGTGA. The CDR3 has 16 amino acids. V gave up 8 bases and J gave up 5 bases, with 21 bases separating them. CDR3 loop: CASGRERAGKTGELFF. Written as DNA, the CDR3 is TGTGCCAGCGGCCGGGAAAGGGCGGGAAAGACCGGGGAGCTGTTTTTT.

This sequence joins TRBV20-1 and TRBJ2-7, with TRBD1 matching over 8 bases. The germline CDR1 and CDR2 sequences are DFQATT and SNEGSKA (reference sequence). V shed 3 bases and J 4 bases; nucleotides not matched to a gene: 2. The CDR3 runs 12 residues. The CDR3 bases are TGCAGTGCTAGTCAGGGGGCGTACGAGCAGTACTTC. Protein product: CSASQGAYEQYF.

The chain employs TRBV27 and TRBJ2-7, with TRBD1 as a possible D gene (5 bases). Trimming left V 5 bases short and J 4 bases short, with 18 bases between. This CDR3 spans 15 amino acids. Germline V gives CDR1 MNHEY, CDR2 SMNVEV (reference sequence). The CDR3 here is CASSTKTDPMYEQYF. For the CDR3, the DNA is TGTGCCAGCAGTACCAAGACAGACCCCATGTACGAGCAGTACTTC.

The rearrangement links TRBV7-2 to TRBJ2-1; a possible D gene is TRBD2 (6 bases). Trimming took off 4 bases at V and 3 bases at J, with 13 bases between the two ends. Per the germline V gene, CDR1 is SGHTA and CDR2 is FQGNSA. The CDR3 has 15 amino acids. The chain's CDR3 is CASSSGGSYYNEQFF. DNA for the CDR3: TGTGCCAGCAGCTCAGGAGGGAGCTACTACAATGAGCAGTTCTTC.

V gene TRBV18 combines with J gene TRBJ1-5; D possibly corresponds to TRBD1 (6 bases). V lost 4 bases to trimming and J lost 3 bases, with 13 bases between them. The CDR3 loop spans 15 amino acids. Germline loops: CDR1 KGHSH, CDR2 LQKENI. CDR3 DNA sequence: TGTGCCAGCTCACAGGGGTCAGGGGACAATCAGCCCCAGCATTTT. This sequence encodes CASSQGSGDNQPQHF.

The genes are TRBV7-6 and TRBJ2-5; 11 nucleotides line up with TRBD1. CDR3 length: 15 residues. Germline CDR1 is SGHVS and CDR2 is FNYEAQ. V dropped 4 bases and J dropped 4; count of bases not matched to a gene: 5. Written as DNA, the CDR3 is TGTGCCAGCAGCTGGACAGGGGGCGCGGGAGAGACCCAGTACTTC. The encoded protein is CASSWTGGAGETQYF. Looking up the rest from reference TRBV7-6 and TRBJ2-5 gives the full variable domain: GAGVSQSPRYKVTKRGQDVALRCDPISGHVSLYWYRQALGQGPEFLTYFNYEAQQDKSGLPNDRFSAERPEGSISTLTIQRTEQRDSAMYRCASSWTGGAGETQYFGPGTRLLVL.

This chain joins TRBV29-1 and TRBJ2-1, with D perhaps TRBD1 (6 bases). Trimming pared 0 bases from V and 8 bases from J, leaving 14 bases between. This CDR3 has 14 residues. The V gene's germline CDR1 is SQVTM and CDR2 ANQGSEA. As DNA, the CDR3 is TGCAGCGTTGAAGATATACGGGACAAAGATGAGCAGTTCTTC. It encodes CSVEDIRDKDEQFF.

This clone was observed a single time. The chain links TRBV15 to TRBJ2-5; D is uncertain. The germline CDR1 and CDR2 sequences are LNHNV and YYDKDF (reference sequence). Trimming took 1 base from V and 1 from J, leaving 7 bases between them. The CDR3 runs to 14 residues. The CDR3 loop reads CATSRARVQETQYF. CDR3 nucleotides: TGTGCCACCAGCAGAGCTCGGGTCCAAGAGACCCAGTACTTC.

This chain uses TRBV11-2 with TRBJ2-5; D is undetermined. Germline V gene lookup returns CDR1 SGHAT and CDR2 FQNNGV. V lost 0 bases, J lost 1 base, and 9 bases lay in between. This CDR3 is built from 15 residues. This CDR3 reads CASSLDPGTQETQYF. CDR3 nucleotides: TGTGCCAGCAGCTTAGACCCGGGTACCCAAGAGACCCAGTACTTC.

This clone has only one observation. The chain combines TRBV11-2 with TRBJ2-7; the D is unclear. Germline assignment: CDR1 SGHAT and CDR2 FQNNGV. Trimming shortened V by 1 base and J by 0 bases, and 7 bases separated the two germline ends. CDR3 size: 14 residues. The CDR3, as DNA: TGTGCCAGCAGCTTAGGCCACAGCTCCTACGAGCAGTACTTC. It translates to CASSLGHSSYEQYF.

The chain combines TRBV6-5 with TRBJ1-6; 9 bases map to TRBD1. The J segment lost 9 bases and the V segment lost 6 bases, leaving 9 bases of the junction unmatched. CDR3 size: 15 residues. Germline CDR1 reads MNHEY; CDR2 reads SVGAGI. CDR3 protein: CASRDPGTGTSPLHF. Here the CDR3 DNA reads TGTGCCAGCAGGGATCCAGGGACAGGGACTTCACCCCTCCACTTT.

This chain links TRBV6-5 with TRBJ1-2, with no clear D. There are 15 residues in the CDR3. Germline values: CDR1 MNHEY, CDR2 SVGAGI. Trimming stripped 0 bases from V and 2 bases from J, with 10 bases between. In nucleotides, the CDR3 is TGTGCCAGCAGTTACTCGGTCCGGGAAAACTATGGCTACACCTTC. It encodes CASSYSVRENYGYTF.

The rearrangement joins TRBV9 to TRBJ2-3, with TRBD2 matching over 8 bases. Germline CDR1 is SGDLS and CDR2 is YYNGEE. CDR3 length: 15 amino acids. With V trimmed by 1 base and J by 1 base, 2 bases remained unmatched. CDR3 in amino acids: CASSVTGGRTDTQYF. The CDR3 nucleotides are TGTGCCAGCAGCGTAACGGGGGGGCGCACAGATACGCAGTATTTT.

This chain connects TRBV6-1 to TRBJ1-6; perhaps TRBD1 as D (6 bases). Germline CDR1 reads MNHNS; CDR2 reads SASEGT. The CDR3 spans 13 residues. V dropped 3 bases and J dropped 6 bases, with 6 bases sitting between them. CDR3 DNA: TGTGCCAGCAGTGAGGACAGTAATTCACCCCTCCACTTT. It translates to CASSEDSNSPLHF.

The rearrangement uses TRBV11-2 and TRBJ2-1; 7 bases match TRBD2. This CDR3 spans 17 amino acids. Germline V gene data show CDR1 as SGHAT and CDR2 as FQNNGV. The trim removed 0 bases at V and 8 bases at J, leaving 13 bases unmatched. The CDR3 DNA follows: TGTGCCAGCAGCTTAGATCTAGGTGGCGGGAGTAACGATGAGCAGTTCTTC. It is translated as CASSLDLGGGSNDEQFF. Using reference TRBV11-2 and TRBJ2-1 for the parts outside the CDR3, the full variable domain is EAGVAQSPRYKIIEKRQSVAFWCNPISGHATLYWYQQILGQGPKLLIQFQNNGVVDDSQLPKDRFSAERLKGVDSTLKIQPAKLEDSAVYLCASSLDLGGGSNDEQFFGPGTRLTVL.

This chain connects TRBV28 to TRBJ2-7, with 7 positions matching TRBD2. The CDR3 length is 14 residues. Germline CDR1 MDHEN, CDR2 SYDVKM. Germline trimming cut 4 bases from V and 6 bases from J; bases unmatched to any gene: 9. Here the CDR3 DNA reads TGTGCCAGCAGTTCCGGAGGGACTAACTCCGAGCAGTACTTC. Its translation is CASSSGGTNSEQYF.

CDR3 loop: CASSLGQTNQPQHF. The CDR3, as DNA: TGTGCCAGCAGCTTGGGACAGACGAATCAGCCCCAGCATTTT. The rearrangement uses TRBV5-6 and TRBJ1-5; the D gene is possibly TRBD1 (5 bases). Germline lookup yields CDR1 SGHDT and CDR2 YYEEEE. This CDR3 has 14 amino acids. The germline V and J ends were trimmed by 0 bases and 4 bases, with 8 bases remaining between them. The whole variable domain, filled in from reference TRBV5-6 and TRBJ1-5, reads DAGVTQSPTHLIKTRGQQVTLRCSPKSGHDTVSWYQQALGQGPQFIFQYYEEEERQRGNFPDRFSGHQFPNYSSELNVNALLLGDSALYLCASSLGQTNQPQHFGDGTRLSIL.

This chain connects TRBV4-3 to TRBJ2-6; no clear D. Germline CDR1 is LGHNA and CDR2 is YSLEER. The CDR3 is made up of 17 amino acids. V was cut by 0 bases and J by 3 bases, with 12 bases left in between. CDR3 sequence reads: CASSQDNLNFGANVLTF. The CDR3 nucleotides are TGCGCCAGCAGCCAAGATAATCTTAACTTTGGGGCCAACGTCCTGACTTTC.

Regarding this clone: The CDR3 does not end in the conserved phenylalanine or tryptophan, so this is likely a read error. No DNA is shown, since the ends of the CDR3 on it are uncertain; the CDR3 is the one TCRdb lists. The chain couples TRBV15 to TRBJ2-7; TRBD2, the table's D call, was not compared with the DNA. The CDR3 length is 14 residues, termini included. Germline loops: CDR1 LNHNV, CDR2 YYDKDF (reference sequence). This CDR3 is CATSREYGDGTPIL.

The chain carries TRBV13 and TRBJ2-1; 7 bases align to TRBD2. The CDR3 loop spans 18 amino acids. V trimming: 5 bases; J trimming: 0 bases; junction bases outside the gene matches: 13. CDR1 and CDR2 (germline): PRHDT, FYEKMQ (reference sequence). The CDR3 spells CASSPDLLASSSYNEQFF. In DNA form, the CDR3 reads TGTGCCAGCAGCCCGGACCTACTAGCGTCGAGCTCCTACAATGAGCAGTTCTTC.